This passage covers 7 T cell receptor beta chains from one sample sequenced in a study of T cell responses to AZD1222 COVID-19 vaccine. Only in-frame clones appear in the TCRdb table, and some are missing; sequencing was by immunoSEQ multiplex PCR. The table lists about 93,000 clones, around 87% of them singletons. The sample consisted of peripheral blood, taken 28 days after the second AZD1222 dose. Receptors were obtained from an adult who received the AZD1222 COVID-19 vaccine.

The V and J genes are TRBV27 and TRBJ1-6, with D unclear. Trimming took off 5 bases at V and 3 bases at J, with 11 bases between the two ends. The CDR3 consists of 15 residues. Germline V gene lookup returns CDR1 MNHEY and CDR2 SMNVEV (reference sequence). CDR3 DNA sequence: TGTGCCAGCAGTCCCGGACGGGGCTATAATTCACCCCTCCACTTT. It specifies CASSPGRGYNSPLHF.

This rearrangement joins TRBV2 to TRBJ1-5, with D uncertain. V was shortened by 3 bases and J by 3 bases, with 9 bases between the two germline ends. CDR1 SNHLY and CDR2 FYNNEI come from the germline V gene. The CDR3 is 14 amino acids. CDR3 protein: CASSESIDNQPQHF. The CDR3 region has the DNA TGTGCCAGCAGTGAGTCCATTGACAATCAGCCCCAGCATTTT.

This rearrangement joins TRBV7-2 to TRBJ2-1, with TRBD2 matching over 8 bases. Germline lookup yields CDR1 SGHTA and CDR2 FQGNSA. With 3 bases clipped from V and 9 bases from J, the junction kept 10 bases outside the gene matches. This CDR3 has 15 amino acids. In nucleotides, the CDR3 is TGTGCCAGCAGCTTTAGTTCGGGAGGGCCGGGTGAGCAGTTCTTC. It yields the protein CASSFSSGGPGEQFF.

In this sample, this clone turned up a few times. The chain carries TRBV6-6 and TRBJ1-4; D is unclear. V was pared by 8 bases and J by 0 bases, with 4 bases between. Germline V CDR1 and CDR2: MNHNY, SVGAGI (reference sequence). CDR3 size: 12 residues. For the CDR3, the DNA is TGTGCCAGCCAAGCAACTAATGAAAAACTGTTTTTT. This translates into CASQATNEKLFF.

The CDR3 DNA follows: TGTGCCAGCAGCTTCGACAGGAACACTGAAGCTTTCTTT. Translating gives CASSFDRNTEAFF. J is TRBJ1-1 and V is TRBV11-3; weak D call: TRBD1 (5 bases). Trimming stripped 3 bases from V and 1 base from J, with 6 bases between. The germline V gene has CDR1 SGHNT and CDR2 YENEEA. The CDR3 loop spans 13 amino acids.

The chain combines TRBV15 with TRBJ2-7; a weak D match, TRBD2 (6 bases). The CDR3 totals 14 residues. Germline values: CDR1 LNHNV, CDR2 YYDKDF (reference sequence). The V gene lost 8 bases and the J gene lost 1 base, with 15 bases spanning the gap. The CDR3 DNA reads TGTGCCACCGCCCGCGAGGGGACTTCCTACGAGCAGTACTTC. Amino acids: CATAREGTSYEQYF.

This clone was detected a few times. The J gene is TRBJ2-1, the V gene TRBV7-2; 8 bases match TRBD2. The CDR3 totals 15 residues. Germline values: CDR1 SGHTA, CDR2 FQGNSA. Germline trimming cut 5 bases from V and 2 bases from J; bases unmatched to any gene: 5. CDR3 coding DNA: TGTGCCAGCAGCCAACGGGGGGGGACCTACAATGAGCAGTTCTTC. Protein sequence: CASSQRGGTYNEQFF.